These 28 T cell receptor beta chains were sequenced from one sample in a study of sequential checkpoint blockade in melanoma. Repertoires were generated with immunoSEQ multiplex PCR, while TCRdb's copy carries only in-frame clones and drops some. The sample holds about 27,000 clones, 70% to 80% seen once. Treatment noted: randomized to nivolumab then ipilimumab (arm A) or the reverse (arm B). The sample consisted of CD8+ T cells sorted from blood (inferred from file names), taken from a patient given nivolumab and ipilimumab in sequence. The source of these receptors is a human donor with melanoma.

CDR3 residues: CASSWGQGTGANVLTF. CDR3 DNA sequence: TGTGCCAGCAGCTGGGGACAGGGGACCGGGGCCAACGTCCTGACTTTC. The rearrangement joins TRBV7-8 to TRBJ2-6, with TRBD1 identical over 10 bases. The V segment lost 4 bases and the J segment 4 bases; nucleotides outside the gene matches: 4. The germline V gene has CDR1 SGHVS and CDR2 FQNEAQ. The CDR3 is 16 amino acids.

This rearrangement joins TRBV19 to TRBJ1-2, with unresolved D. Germline lookup yields CDR1 LNHDA and CDR2 SQIVND (reference sequence). The CDR3 runs to 14 residues. Trimming stripped 3 bases from V and 5 bases from J, with 13 bases between. This chain's CDR3 is CASSIGGETYGYTF. The CDR3 region has the DNA TGTGCCAGTAGTATTGGAGGAGAGACGTATGGCTACACCTTC.

This chain joins TRBV4-3 and TRBJ1-3; 10 nucleotides line up with TRBD1. In germline, CDR1 is LGHNA, CDR2 YSLEER. The CDR3 has 15 residues. V was clipped by 3 bases and J by 4 bases; unmatched bases: 3. CDR3 protein: CASSQGQGWGNTIYF. CDR3 sequence (DNA): TGCGCCAGCAGCCAGGGACAGGGGTGGGGAAACACCATATATTTT.

This chain links TRBV4-1 with TRBJ1-5, with TRBD1 matching 7 bases. In germline, CDR1 is MGHRA, CDR2 YSYEKL. This CDR3 region has 15 residues. J was trimmed by 3 bases and V by 4 bases; bases with no gene match: 6. The DNA of the CDR3 is TGCGCCAGCAGCCTCGGGGACAGAAACAATCAGCCCCAGCATTTT. This sequence encodes CASSLGDRNNQPQHF.

The rearrangement joins TRBV29-1 to TRBJ1-2; 10 bases align to TRBD1. The CDR3 is 13 amino acids. V dropped 4 bases and J dropped 6; count of bases not matched to a gene: 5. The V gene's germline CDR1 is SQVTM and CDR2 ANQGSEA. CDR3: CSVAGQGLDGYTF. The CDR3, as DNA: TGCAGCGTTGCGGGACAGGGGCTGGATGGCTACACCTTC.

This sequence joins TRBV7-8 and TRBJ2-3; no reliable D call. The ends were cut back, 0 bases at V and 5 bases at J, with 9 bases in the middle. This CDR3 is built from 14 residues. Germline values: CDR1 SGHVS, CDR2 FQNEAQ. The CDR3 reads CASSLALSVDTQYF. The CDR3 DNA is TGTGCCAGCAGCTTAGCCCTCTCGGTAGATACGCAGTATTTT.

This chain uses TRBV4-1 with TRBJ1-5; D is ambiguous. Germline V gene data show CDR1 as MGHRA and CDR2 as YSYEKL. V was shortened by 4 bases and J by 6 bases, with 16 bases between the two germline ends. The CDR3 runs 15 residues. The CDR3 loop reads CASSLIDGRSQPQHF. CDR3 sequence (DNA): TGCGCCAGCAGCCTCATAGACGGGAGAAGTCAGCCCCAGCATTTT.

This chain links TRBV11-3 with TRBJ2-5; TRBD1 is a possible D gene (6 bases). V lost 5 bases and J lost 2, with 24 bases in between. The CDR3 has 18 residues. Germline V gene data show CDR1 as SGHNT and CDR2 as YENEEA. The CDR3 bases are TGTGCCAGCAGCCCGGGGTGGGGGCAGGGTGTTGATCAAGAGACCCAGTACTTC. This translates into CASSPGWGQGVDQETQYF.

The rearrangement joins TRBV27 to TRBJ2-5; D might be TRBD1 (6 bases). TRBJ2-7 explains the end of the DNA better; the J call may be wrong. This CDR3 region has 15 residues. CDR1 is MNHEY, CDR2 SMNVEV, per germline (reference sequence). This CDR3 is CASSLLGQNLYEQYF. The CDR3 DNA reads as TGTGCCAGCAGTTTGTTGGGACAAAACCTCTACGAGCAGTACTTC.

V and J are TRBV6-6 and TRBJ2-7, with D possibly matching TRBD1 (6 bases). This CDR3 contains 14 residues. The V end lost 4 bases, the J end lost 6 bases, and 16 bases lay between the germline ends. Germline loops: CDR1 MNHNY, CDR2 SVGAGI (reference sequence). CDR3 DNA sequence: TGTGCCAGCAGTTTATTGACCGGGACAAGCGAGCAGTACTTC. Translated, it gives CASSLLTGTSEQYF.

The V call is TRBV5-1, the J call TRBJ2-1, with D possibly being TRBD1 (5 bases). The CDR3 totals 16 residues. The germline gives CDR1 SGHRS, CDR2 YFSETQ. V was pared by 0 bases and J by 9 bases, with 19 bases between. The CDR3 sequence: CASSLGGVLMGLEQFF. The CDR3, as DNA: TGCGCCAGCAGCTTGGGTGGTGTCCTGATGGGGCTTGAGCAGTTCTTC.

This clone ranks as medium-sized. This chain links TRBV4-2 with TRBJ2-1; D possibly corresponds to TRBD2 (6 bases). The germline gives CDR1 LGHNA, CDR2 YNFKEQ. The CDR3 has 13 amino acids. Trimming cost V 1 base and J 9 bases, with 10 bases left between them. The CDR3, as DNA: TGTGCCAGCAGCCAAGGGCGGGGCGGTGAGCAGTTCTTC. As protein: CASSQGRGGEQFF.

The genes are TRBV7-3 and TRBJ2-3; 10 nucleotides line up with TRBD2. From germline, CDR1 is SGHTA and CDR2 FQGTGA. The ends lost 5 bases at V and 6 bases at J; junction bases unmatched: 2. The CDR3 runs to 13 residues. The chain's CDR3 is CASSGLAADTQYF. As DNA, the CDR3 is TGTGCCAGCAGCGGACTAGCGGCGGATACGCAGTATTTT.

This chain joins TRBV18 and TRBJ1-5; maybe TRBD1 (5 bases). The germline V gene encodes CDR1 KGHSH and CDR2 LQKENI. Trimming removed 2 bases at V and 3 bases at J, with 8 bases between. This CDR3 region has 14 residues. The CDR3 bases are TGTGCCAGCTCACCAGGGGGGTTCAATCAGCCCCAGCATTTT. This sequence encodes CASSPGGFNQPQHF.

The rearrangement links TRBV4-1 to TRBJ2-6; no clear D. Deletions cut 4 bases from V and 4 bases from J, with 8 bases between. This CDR3 is 14 amino acids long. Germline CDR1 and CDR2: MGHRA and YSYEKL. DNA of the CDR3: TGCGCCAGCAGCCTCACTGCCGGGGCCAACGTCCTGACTTTC. Amino acid sequence: CASSLTAGANVLTF.

The V and J genes are TRBV4-3 and TRBJ1-2; maybe TRBD1 (5 bases). Germline V gene sequence: CDR1 LGHNA, CDR2 YSLEER. With 2 bases removed from V and 0 bases from J, the gap between germline ends came to 10 bases. This CDR3 region has 15 residues. The CDR3 loop reads CASSQTRQTNYGYTF. In DNA form, the CDR3 reads TGCGCCAGCAGCCAAACCCGACAGACTAACTATGGCTACACCTTC.

This clone came up a few times. The chain recombines TRBV5-1 with TRBJ2-5, with D uncertain. Germline V CDR1 and CDR2: SGHRS, YFSETQ. The V and J ends lost 0 bases and 3 bases respectively, with 6 bases between them. This CDR3 comprises 13 residues. CDR3 DNA: TGCGCCAGCAGCTTGGGTATAAAAGAGACCCAGTACTTC. It specifies CASSLGIKETQYF.

The rearrangement uses TRBV27 and TRBJ1-2; a weak D match, TRBD1 (6 bases). CDR1 is MNHEY, CDR2 SMNVEV, per germline (reference sequence). Trimming cost V 0 bases and J 5 bases, with 10 bases left between them. This CDR3 region has 14 residues. CDR3 sequence reads: CASSLSPTGYGYTF. The CDR3, as DNA: TGTGCCAGCAGTTTATCGCCTACAGGGTATGGCTACACCTTC.

V gene TRBV19 combines with J gene TRBJ1-2, with 8 positions matching TRBD1. The germline gives CDR1 LNHDA, CDR2 SQIVND (reference sequence). The CDR3 loop spans 15 amino acids. The ends lost 5 bases at V and 4 bases at J; junction bases unmatched: 9. The CDR3 nucleotides are TGTGCCAGTAGTCCCCGACAGGGGAGCGTCTATGGCTACACCTTC. Translating it yields CASSPRQGSVYGYTF.

The CDR3: CASSFTGGAGTEAFF. CDR3 in DNA: TGTGCCAGCAGCTTTACAGGGGGCGCGGGCACTGAAGCTTTCTTT. The rearrangement uses TRBV5-6 and TRBJ1-1; TRBD1 matches 9 bases. V trimming: 2 bases; J trimming: 4 bases; junction bases outside the gene matches: 6. The germline CDR1 and CDR2 sequences are SGHDT and YYEEEE. CDR3 length: 15 amino acids.

This clone was counted a single time. The rearrangement uses TRBV7-6 and TRBJ2-1; 8 positions agree with TRBD2. Germline CDR1 reads SGHVS; CDR2 reads FNYEAQ. V shed 0 bases, J shed 6 bases, and the junction held 4 bases outside the gene matches. The CDR3 has 15 amino acids. CDR3: CASSLAPRGGNEQFF. CDR3 coding DNA: TGTGCCAGCAGCTTAGCGCCCCGGGGGGGCAATGAGCAGTTCTTC.

The chain uses TRBV28 and TRBJ1-6; D is unclear. This CDR3 comprises 14 residues. Trimming took 7 bases from V and 11 from J, leaving 18 bases between them. From germline, CDR1 is MDHEN and CDR2 SYDVKM. The CDR3 sequence is CASNPSDPLPPLHF. Here the CDR3 DNA reads TGTGCCAGCAACCCTAGTGACCCCCTTCCACCCCTCCACTTT.

This clone was counted only a few times. The chain links TRBV19 to TRBJ1-6; 7 positions match TRBD1. The CDR3 consists of 15 residues. V shed 6 bases and J 7 bases; nucleotides not matched to a gene: 9. Germline V gene lookup returns CDR1 LNHDA and CDR2 SQIVND (reference sequence). The CDR3 DNA is TGTGCCAGTAGGGAGACGGCACAGGGGAATTCACCCCTCCACTTT. This codes for CASRETAQGNSPLHF.

This clone appeared a single time. This rearrangement joins TRBV7-3 to TRBJ2-3; the match to TRBD2 covers 11 bases. Germline V gene sequence: CDR1 SGHTA, CDR2 FQGTGA. This CDR3 contains 18 residues. With 1 base clipped from V and 4 bases from J, the junction kept 10 bases outside the gene matches. The chain's CDR3 is CASSLIAGGAGSADTQYF. As DNA, the CDR3 is TGTGCCAGCAGCTTAATAGCGGGGGGGGCCGGGTCGGCAGATACGCAGTATTTT.

V is TRBV19 and J is TRBJ1-1; 7 nucleotides align to TRBD1. V lost 4 bases and J lost 5; bases outside the gene matches: 4. The CDR3 has 13 residues. CDR1 and CDR2 from the germline V gene are LNHDA and SQIVND (reference sequence). The CDR3 here is CASSTGGRTEAFF. For the CDR3, the DNA is TGTGCCAGTAGTACAGGGGGTCGAACTGAAGCTTTCTTT.

This clone has only a few counts. CDR3 sequence (DNA): TGTGCCAGCTCACCACCCCGGGACAGAGAGCAGTACTTC. It encodes CASSPPRDREQYF. The chain links TRBV18 to TRBJ2-7, with 7 bases matching TRBD1. CDR3 size: 13 residues. Germline V gene lookup returns CDR1 KGHSH and CDR2 LQKENI. With V trimmed by 0 bases and J by 7 bases, 3 bases remained unmatched. The whole variable domain, remainder taken from reference TRBV18 and TRBJ2-7, is NAGVMQNPRHLVRRRGQEARLRCSPMKGHSHVYWYRQLPEEGLKFMVYLQKENIIDESGMPKERFSAEFPKEGPSILRIQQVVRGDSAAYFCASSPPRDREQYFGPGTRLTVT.

The CDR3 DNA sequence: TGTGCCAGCAGTCTACGGGGGAACAATTCACCCCTCCACTTT. Translating gives CASSLRGNNSPLHF. The V gene is TRBV6-6, the J gene TRBJ1-6, with a tentative D call TRBD1 (5 bases). V was trimmed by 5 bases and J by 7 bases, leaving 12 bases between them. Germline V gives CDR1 MNHNY, CDR2 SVGAGI (reference sequence). The CDR3 has 14 residues.

V and J are TRBV19 and TRBJ1-5; the D gene is possibly TRBD1 (6 bases). The CDR3 runs to 14 residues. The V end was cut by 3 bases, the J end by 6 bases, with 12 bases between. Germline V gene data show CDR1 as LNHDA and CDR2 as SQIVND (reference sequence). The CDR3 bases are TGTGCCAGTAGTATGTTGGGGGGGCTTCAGCCCCAGCATTTT. It is translated as CASSMLGGLQPQHF.